The TCR beta chain described here comes from a study of long-term antiretroviral therapy in people with HIV. Overall study findings and caveats: Transplant-donor-level diversity was not reached after ART, though diversity increased. No data on ART adherence, viral resistance or therapy changes.

CDR1 and CDR2 from the germline V gene are SGHKS and YYEKEE (reference sequence). The V segment lost 0 bases and the J segment 1 base; nucleotides outside the gene matches: 6. The CDR3 has 17 residues. Running of the v3.0 immunoSEQ assay took place at survey level. Sequencing used immunoSEQ multiplex PCR; TCRdb keeps in-frame clones, though not all of them. The profile shows tens of thousands of clones, approximately 95% of them singletons. A word on this clone: The antigen remains unidentified.

This receptor was obtained from a man between 45 and 60 years old with HIV. Sequencing used unsorted PBMCs, obtained 5.3 years after starting antiretroviral therapy. The chain joins TRBV5-5 to TRBJ2-2, with 7 bases aligning to TRBD2. In DNA, the CDR3 is TGTGCCAGCAGCTTGGCCGAGGGGAGGGAGAACACCGGGGAGCTGTTTTTT. This translates into CASSLAEGRENTGELFF.